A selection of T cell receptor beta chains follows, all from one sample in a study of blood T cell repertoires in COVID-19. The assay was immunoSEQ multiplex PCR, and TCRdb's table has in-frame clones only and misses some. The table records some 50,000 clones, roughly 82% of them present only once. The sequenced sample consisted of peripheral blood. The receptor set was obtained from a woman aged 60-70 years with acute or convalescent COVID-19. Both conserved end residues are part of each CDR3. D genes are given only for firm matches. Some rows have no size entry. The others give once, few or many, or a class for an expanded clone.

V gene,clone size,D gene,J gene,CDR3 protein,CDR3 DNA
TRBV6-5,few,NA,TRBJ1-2,CASSYTRQRSGYTF,TGTGCCAGCAGTTACACCCGACAGAGGAGTGGCTACACCTTC
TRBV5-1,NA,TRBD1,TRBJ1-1,CASSLYLSQGSNTEAFF,TGCGCCAGCAGCTTGTACCTCTCACAGGGGTCGAACACTGAAGCTTTCTTT
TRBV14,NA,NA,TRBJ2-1,CASSRRQDSYNEQFF,TGTGCCAGCAGCCGGAGGCAGGACTCCTACAATGAGCAGTTCTTC
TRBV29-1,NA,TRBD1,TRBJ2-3,CSVVIRTGLDTQYF,TGCAGCGTTGTTATTCGGACAGGGTTGGATACGCAGTATTTT
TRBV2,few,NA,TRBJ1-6,CASRGLRPGDGSPLHF,TGTGCCAGCAGGGGCCTTAGGCCGGGGGATGGGTCACCCCTCCACTTT
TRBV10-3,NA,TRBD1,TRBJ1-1,CAISGQVNTEAFF,TGTGCCATCAGCGGACAGGTGAACACTGAAGCTTTCTTT
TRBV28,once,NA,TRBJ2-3,CASSLWVAGTDTQYF,TGTGCCAGCAGTTTATGGGTAGCGGGCACAGATACGCAGTATTTT
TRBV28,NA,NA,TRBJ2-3,CASGPWRRGADTQYF,TGTGCCAGCGGGCCCTGGAGAAGGGGCGCAGATACGCAGTATTTT
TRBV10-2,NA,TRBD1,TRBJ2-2,CASSRQGRAGELFF,TGCGCCAGCAGTCGACAGGGAAGGGCCGGGGAGCTGTTTTTT
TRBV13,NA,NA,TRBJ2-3,CASSFRGFTDTQYF,TGTGCCAGCAGCTTCAGGGGATTCACAGATACGCAGTATTTT
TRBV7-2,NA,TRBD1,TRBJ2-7,CASSTRTGGPVEQYF,TGTGCCAGCAGCACGCGGACAGGGGGTCCCGTCGAGCAGTACTTC
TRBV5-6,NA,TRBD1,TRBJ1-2,CASSQGQPIYGYTF,TGTGCCAGCAGCCAGGGACAGCCTATCTATGGCTACACCTTC
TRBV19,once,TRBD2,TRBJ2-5,CASSRTSAQETQYF,TGTGCCAGTAGTAGGACTAGCGCTCAAGAGACCCAGTACTTC
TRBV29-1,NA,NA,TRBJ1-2,CSATSGRSGYTF,TGCAGCGCCACCTCCGGGAGGAGCGGCTACACCTTC
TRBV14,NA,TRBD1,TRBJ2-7,CASRDTGTGSYEQYF,TGTGCCAGCAGAGACACCGGGACAGGCTCCTACGAGCAGTACTTC
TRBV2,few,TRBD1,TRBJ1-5,CASREQGGNQPQHF,TGTGCCAGCAGGGAACAGGGGGGCAATCAGCCCCAGCATTTT
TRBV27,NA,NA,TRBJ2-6,CASSPQGFSGANVLTF,TGTGCCAGCAGCCCGCAGGGCTTCTCTGGGGCCAACGTCCTGACTTTC
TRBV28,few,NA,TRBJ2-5,CASRGQQETQYF,TGTGCCAGCAGGGGGCAACAAGAGACCCAGTACTTC
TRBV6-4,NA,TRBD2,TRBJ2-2,CASSDHLAGYTGELFF,TGTGCCAGCAGTGATCACTTAGCGGGGTACACCGGGGAGCTGTTTTTT
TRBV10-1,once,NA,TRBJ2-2,CASSPGRGETGELFF,TGCGCCAGCAGCCCCGGTCGGGGAGAAACCGGGGAGCTGTTTTTT
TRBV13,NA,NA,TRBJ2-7,CASSSSESSYEQYF,TGTGCCAGCTCTAGTAGCGAGAGCTCCTACGAGCAGTACTTC
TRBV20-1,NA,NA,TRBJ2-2,CSASASGSGGELFF,TGCAGTGCTAGTGCGAGCGGTTCGGGCGGGGAGCTGTTTTTT
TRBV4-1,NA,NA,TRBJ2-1,CASSQEVGGKSSYNEQFF,TGCGCCAGCAGCCAAGAAGTAGGAGGGAAGAGCTCCTACAATGAGCAGTTCTTC
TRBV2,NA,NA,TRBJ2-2,CASSERSADSTGELFF,TGTGCCAGCAGTGAGAGGTCCGCAGACTCCACCGGGGAGCTGTTTTTT
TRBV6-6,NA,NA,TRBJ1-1,CASSYSAGQGGAFF,TGTGCCAGCAGTTACAGCGCGGGGCAGGGTGGAGCTTTCTTT
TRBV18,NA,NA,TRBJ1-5,CASSPQQYSNQPQHF,TGTGCCAGCTCACCACAACAGTATAGCAATCAGCCCCAGCATTTT
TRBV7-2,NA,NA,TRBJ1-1,CASSLAFAGTEAFF,TGTGCCAGCAGCTTAGCGTTTGCGGGGACTGAAGCTTTCTTT
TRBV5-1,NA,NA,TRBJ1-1,CASSLQAGGNTEAFF,TGCGCCAGCAGCCTTCAGGCGGGGGGGAACACTGAAGCTTTCTTT
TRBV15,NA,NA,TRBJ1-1,CATRKNTEAFF,TGTGCCACCCGTAAGAACACTGAAGCTTTCTTT
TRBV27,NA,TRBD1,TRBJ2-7,CASSLSATGLYEQYF,TGTGCCAGCAGTTTATCTGCGACAGGGCTATACGAGCAGTACTTC
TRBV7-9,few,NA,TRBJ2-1,CASSLSSGEQFF,TGTGCCAGCAGCTTGTCCTCCGGTGAGCAGTTCTTC
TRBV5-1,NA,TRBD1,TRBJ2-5,CASSLGQGDQETQYF,TGCGCCAGCAGCTTAGGACAGGGGGACCAAGAGACCCAGTACTTC
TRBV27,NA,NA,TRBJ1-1,CASSLGGTANTEAFF,TGTGCCAGCAGTCTCGGCGGGACGGCGAACACTGAAGCTTTCTTT
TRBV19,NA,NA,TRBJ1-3,CASGASDLAPGNTIYF,TGTGCCAGTGGGGCCTCCGATCTGGCCCCTGGAAACACCATATATTTT
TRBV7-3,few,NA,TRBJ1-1,CASSPSMGRRTEAFF,TGTGCCAGCAGCCCATCGATGGGGCGTAGGACTGAAGCTTTCTTT
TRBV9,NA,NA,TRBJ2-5,CASSVSGGQETQYF,TGTGCCAGCAGCGTATCCGGGGGCCAAGAGACCCAGTACTTC
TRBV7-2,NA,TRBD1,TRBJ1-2,CASSSPGTGTVYGYTF,TGTGCCAGCAGCTCCCCCGGGACAGGGACTGTCTATGGCTACACCTTC
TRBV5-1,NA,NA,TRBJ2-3,CASSSRGSMDTQYF,TGCGCCAGCAGCTCTAGAGGGAGTATGGATACGCAGTATTTT
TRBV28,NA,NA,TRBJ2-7,CASSLVLKGAYEQYF,TGTGCCAGCAGTTTAGTGCTCAAGGGGGCCTACGAGCAGTACTTC
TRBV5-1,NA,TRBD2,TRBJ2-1,CASSGRGSNEQFF,TGCGCCAGCAGCGGGCGGGGGAGCAATGAGCAGTTCTTC
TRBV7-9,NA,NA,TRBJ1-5,CASSQGSQPQHF,TGTGCCAGCAGCCAAGGGAGTCAGCCCCAGCATTTT
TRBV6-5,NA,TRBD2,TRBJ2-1,CASRPRSGGYNEQFF,TGTGCCAGCAGGCCAAGGAGCGGGGGTTACAATGAGCAGTTCTTC